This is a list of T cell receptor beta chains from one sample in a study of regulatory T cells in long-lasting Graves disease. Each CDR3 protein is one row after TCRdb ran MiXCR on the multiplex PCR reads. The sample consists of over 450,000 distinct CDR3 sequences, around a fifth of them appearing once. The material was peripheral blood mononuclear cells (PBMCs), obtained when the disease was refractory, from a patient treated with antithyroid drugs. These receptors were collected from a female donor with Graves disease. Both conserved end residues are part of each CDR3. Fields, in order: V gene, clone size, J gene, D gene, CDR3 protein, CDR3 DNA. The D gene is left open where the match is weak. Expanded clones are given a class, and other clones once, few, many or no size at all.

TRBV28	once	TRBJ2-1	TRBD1	CASSTGAPEQFF	TGTGCCAGCAGTACAGGGGCGCCGGAGCAGTTCTTC
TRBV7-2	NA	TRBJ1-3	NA	CASSLVGGNSGNTIYF	TGTGCCAGCAGCTTAGTTGGCGGGAACTCTGGAAACACCATATATTTT
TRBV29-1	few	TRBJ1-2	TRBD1	CSAETGGSGYTF	TGCAGCGCCGAGACAGGGGGGAGTGGCTACACCTTC
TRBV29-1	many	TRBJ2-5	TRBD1	CSVLQGKSQETQYF	TGCAGCGTCCTACAGGGGAAATCCCAAGAGACCCAGTACTTC
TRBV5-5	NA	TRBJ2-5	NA	CASSLAGQLETQYF	TGTGCCAGCAGCCTGGCGGGACAGTTGGAGACCCAGTACTTC
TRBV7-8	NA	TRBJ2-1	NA	CASSLVRGRNEQFF	TGTGCCAGCAGCTTAGTGAGAGGGCGTAATGAGCAGTTCTTC
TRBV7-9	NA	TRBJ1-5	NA	CASSLCYGLVCPRHF	TGTGCCAGCAGCTTATGCTACGGATTGGTGTGTCCCCGGCATTTT
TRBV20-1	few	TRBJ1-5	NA	CSARDADSYSNQPQHF	TGCAGTGCTAGAGATGCGGACAGTTATAGCAATCAGCCCCAGCATTTT
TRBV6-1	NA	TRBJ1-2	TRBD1	CATDGTGITDNYGYTF	TGTGCAACGGACGGGACAGGGATTACGGATAACTATGGCTACACCTTC
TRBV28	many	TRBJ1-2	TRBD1	CASSPRGGGYTF	TGTGCCAGCAGCCCCAGGGGGGGGGGCTACACCTTC
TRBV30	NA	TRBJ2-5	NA	CAWRVSWETQYF	TGTGCCTGGAGGGTCAGTTGGGAGACCCAGTACTTC
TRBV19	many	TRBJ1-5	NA	CAISPTDSNQPQHF	TGTGCCATCTCGCCAACTGATAGCAATCAGCCCCAGCATTTT
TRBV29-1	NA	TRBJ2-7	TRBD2	CSVRREGYEQYF	TGCAGCGTACGGAGGGAGGGCTACGAGCAGTACTTC
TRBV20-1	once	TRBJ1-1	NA	CSARPSTRWNTEAFF	TGCAGTGCTAGACCATCCACAAGGTGGAACACTGAAGCTTTCTTT
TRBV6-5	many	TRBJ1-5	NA	CASSYFGLGNQPQHF	TGTGCCAGCAGTTACTTTGGTCTAGGCAATCAGCCCCAGCATTTT
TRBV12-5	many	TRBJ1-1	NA	CASAPRDGNTEAFF	TGTGCTAGTGCCCCGCGCGACGGGAACACTGAAGCTTTCTTT
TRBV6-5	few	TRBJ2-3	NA	CASSYPGSVQDTQYF	TGTGCCAGCAGTTACCCCGGGTCAGTTCAAGATACGCAGTATTTT
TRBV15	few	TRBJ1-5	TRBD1	CATSRSRQGEEPQHF	TGTGCCACCAGCAGAAGCCGACAGGGCGAGGAGCCCCAGCATTTT
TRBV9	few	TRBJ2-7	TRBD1	CASSGGTESYEQYF	TGTGCCAGCAGCGGAGGGACAGAATCCTACGAGCAGTACTTC